The present T cell receptor (beta chain) was sequenced within a study of control samples from healthy donors and cancer patients. The data were produced by immunoSEQ multiplex PCR, yet TCRdb's version contains in-frame clones alone and is incomplete. The repertoire has 150,000 to 170,000 clones, 85% to 95% of them found once; the top ten carry about 5.2%. The CDR3 has 11 residues. Germline V gene lookup returns CDR1 LNHDA and CDR2 SQIVND (reference sequence). Trimming took off 3 bases at V and 6 bases at J, with 3 bases between the two ends. V is TRBV19 and J is TRBJ2-1; D gene ambiguous. The sequenced sample was blood. This receptor was obtained from a middle-aged man in good health. Here the CDR3 reads CASSMGNEQFF. CDR3 nucleotides: TGTGCCAGTAGTATGGGCAATGAGCAGTTCTTC. Combining the CDR3 with reference TRBV19 and TRBJ2-1 gives the whole variable domain DGGITQSPKYLFRKEGQNVTLSCEQNLNHDAMYWYRQDPGQGLRLIYYSQIVNDFQKGDIAEGYSVSREKKESFPLTVTSAQKNPTAFYLCASSMGNEQFFGPGTRLTVL.